What follows is one T cell receptor beta chain and its context. Its antigen is as yet unknown. The sample is drawn from a study of radiotherapy plus CTLA-4 blockade in lung cancer. For the study at large: Objective responses occurred in 18% of patients; 25% to 40% had disease control.

Profiling relied on immunoSEQ multiplex PCR, and the TCRdb table lists in-frame clones only, not all of them. The table lists over 75,000 clones, roughly 80% of them singletons. Points from the study as a whole: Some TCR clones had been derived from tumors. These clones expanded in peripheral blood after radiotherapy plus ipilimumab.

Germline CDR1 and CDR2: SGHTA and FQGNSA. V was cut by 1 base and J by 3 bases, with 10 bases left in between. This CDR3 region has 15 residues. The sequence was obtained from a human donor with non-small cell lung cancer who had stable disease on radiotherapy plus ipilimumab. The input for sequencing was peripheral blood, taken from a patient treated with radiotherapy plus ipilimumab. V and J are TRBV7-2 and TRBJ1-3; perhaps TRBD1 as D (6 bases). CDR3 nucleotide sequence: TGTGCCAGCAGCTTAGGTACAGGGTTTGGAAACACCATATATTTT. It specifies CASSLGTGFGNTIYF. Combining the CDR3 with reference TRBV7-2 and TRBJ1-3 gives the whole variable domain GAGVSQSPSNKVTEKGKDVELRCDPISGHTALYWYRQSLGQGLEFLIYFQGNSAPDKSGLPSDRFSAERTGGSVSTLTIQRTQQEDSAVYLCASSLGTGFGNTIYFGEGSWLTVV.